This T cell receptor beta chain is from a study of blood T cell repertoires in COVID-19. This CDR3 is 14 amino acids long. V lost 1 base and J 5 bases, leaving 12 bases between the germline ends. The germline V gene encodes CDR1 SGHDT and CDR2 YYEEEE. Original data processing: Estimation of nucleated cell counts was performed using reference gene primer amplification. TCRdb keeps only in-frame clones here, not all; method: immunoSEQ multiplex PCR. Clone size and the V and J calls come from that table; the DNA yielded D and trimming. The repertoire holds more than 250,000 clones, 70% to 90% seen once, with 4.6% in the top ten.

The receptor was derived from a man in his sixties who had recovered from COVID-19. The rearrangement links TRBV5-6 to TRBJ1-2; D remains ambiguous. The specimen sequenced was peripheral blood. CDR3 region: CASSLLPAAYGYTF. For the CDR3, the DNA is TGTGCCAGCAGCTTGCTCCCGGCGGCGTATGGCTACACCTTC.